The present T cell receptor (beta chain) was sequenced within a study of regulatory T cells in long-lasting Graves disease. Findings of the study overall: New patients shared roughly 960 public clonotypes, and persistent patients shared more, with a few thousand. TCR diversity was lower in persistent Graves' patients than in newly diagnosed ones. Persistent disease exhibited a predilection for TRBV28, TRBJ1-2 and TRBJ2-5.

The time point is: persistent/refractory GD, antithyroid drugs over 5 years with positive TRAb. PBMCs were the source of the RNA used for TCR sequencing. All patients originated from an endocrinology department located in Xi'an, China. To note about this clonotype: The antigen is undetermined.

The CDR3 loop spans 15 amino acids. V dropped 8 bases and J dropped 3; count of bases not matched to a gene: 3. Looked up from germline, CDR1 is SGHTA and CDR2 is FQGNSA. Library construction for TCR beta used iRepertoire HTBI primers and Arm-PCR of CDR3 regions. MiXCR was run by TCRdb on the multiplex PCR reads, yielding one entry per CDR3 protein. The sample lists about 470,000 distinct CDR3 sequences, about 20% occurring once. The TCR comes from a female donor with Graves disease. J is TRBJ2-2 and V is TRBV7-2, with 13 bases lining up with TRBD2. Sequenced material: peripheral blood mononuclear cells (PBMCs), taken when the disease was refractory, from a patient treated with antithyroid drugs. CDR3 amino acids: CASRTSGSYTGELFF. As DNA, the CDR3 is TGTGCCAGCCGGACTAGCGGGAGTTACACCGGGGAGCTGTTTTTT.